This T cell receptor (beta chain) was identified in a study of CD4 T cells in lung cancer (dated by TCRdb to between 2018 and 2021). Concerning the study at large: To find responses to candidate mutation-encoded neoepitopes, the study screened blood T cells from NSCLC patients and isolated neoantigen-specific CD4+ T-cell clones and TCRs. A handful of patients undergoing curative-intent resections for stage I-III non-small cell lung cancer provided the tumor and non-adjacent lung tissue. Aged 60 to 69 when blood was donated, the resected patients, most of whom were former smokers, had either lung adenocarcinoma or squamous cell carcinoma. Treatments received by the patients before blood donation included platinum chemotherapy, and some patients received nivolumab or pembrolizumab. TCRB deep sequencing tracked the frequency of neoantigen-specific clonotypes in tumor resections, non-adjacent lung and cultured T-cell products.

This clone was detected once. No cognate antigen has been identified for it. No base quality values were provided; no much bigger clone lies one nucleotide off. CDR1 MNHEY and CDR2 SMNVEV were looked up in the germline V gene (reference sequence). The CDR3 contains 15 residues, cysteine and phenylalanine counted. Kept here is only the CDR3 DNA, which spans 45 bases and is read in frame from base 1. V has 6 bases trimmed and J has 2 bases trimmed; junction bases matching no gene number 4. The receptor library was made with the immunoSEQ multiplex PCR assay. DNA was isolated using Qiagen DNeasy or QIAamp micro DNA kits, and TCRB was sequenced using the Adaptive Biotechnology human TCRB sequencing kit. Sequencing of TCRB libraries was performed on an Illumina MiSeq. In the original analysis: The kit provider's software was used to analyze TCRB sequence data, and Fisher's exact test was applied to assess tumor enrichment of clonotype templates. Held by TCRdb, this immuneACCESS table contains in-frame sequences only and omits some clones. Under half of the omission traces to an unresolved V gene where checked; the cause of the rest is unknown. That table gives V, J and clone size, and the DNA gave D and trimming. In this sample the table shows fewer than 5,000 clones, about 74% of which occur a single time. The top ten constitute roughly 15% of the sample.

General findings and caveats noted by the study authors: Rather than memory responses to the cancer, some blood-derived responses might reflect cross-reactivity or in vitro priming of naive T cells.

Specimen: lung tumor tissue. The chain was built from TRBV27 and TRBJ1-6; 7 nucleotides in the junction match TRBD1. This TCR was recovered from a man aged 55 to 70 with non-small cell lung cancer. The bases are TGTGCCAGCAGCGCTGGACAGGCCTATAATTCACCCCTCCACTTT. Its protein is CASSAGQAYNSPLHF.